A single sample is the source of the 3 T cell receptor beta chains below, sequenced in a study of blood T cell repertoires in COVID-19. Profiling relied on immunoSEQ multiplex PCR, and the TCRdb table lists in-frame clones only, not all of them. The sample records about 490,000 clones, roughly 88% being singletons. Sample: peripheral blood. The receptor set was obtained from a human donor in a cohort sampled during active COVID-19.

The chain recombines TRBV7-2 with TRBJ1-2, with TRBD1 matching 10 bases. CDR3 length: 14 residues. V lost 6 bases and J lost 2; bases outside the gene matches: 3. Germline CDR1 and CDR2: SGHTA and FQGNSA. CDR3 protein: CASRQDRGNYGYTF. The CDR3 coding sequence is TGTGCCAGCAGACAGGACAGGGGGAACTATGGCTACACCTTC.

V is TRBV9 and J is TRBJ2-5; the D gene is possibly TRBD2 (6 bases). V was clipped by 7 bases and J by 0 bases, with 13 bases between them. This CDR3 has 14 residues. Germline V gives CDR1 SGDLS, CDR2 YYNGEE. CDR3 sequence: CASSSGLYQETQYF. The CDR3, as DNA: TGTGCCAGCTCCAGCGGACTATACCAAGAGACCCAGTACTTC.

The chain links TRBV19 to TRBJ2-7, with D possibly matching TRBD2 (6 bases). Germline V gene data show CDR1 as LNHDA and CDR2 as SQIVND (reference sequence). V shed 0 bases and J shed 2 bases, with 14 bases lying between them. The CDR3 contains 16 residues. CDR3 coding DNA: TGTGCCAGTAGTATAGACGCCGCGGGACTTACCTACGAGCAGTACTTC. Translation: CASSIDAAGLTYEQYF.